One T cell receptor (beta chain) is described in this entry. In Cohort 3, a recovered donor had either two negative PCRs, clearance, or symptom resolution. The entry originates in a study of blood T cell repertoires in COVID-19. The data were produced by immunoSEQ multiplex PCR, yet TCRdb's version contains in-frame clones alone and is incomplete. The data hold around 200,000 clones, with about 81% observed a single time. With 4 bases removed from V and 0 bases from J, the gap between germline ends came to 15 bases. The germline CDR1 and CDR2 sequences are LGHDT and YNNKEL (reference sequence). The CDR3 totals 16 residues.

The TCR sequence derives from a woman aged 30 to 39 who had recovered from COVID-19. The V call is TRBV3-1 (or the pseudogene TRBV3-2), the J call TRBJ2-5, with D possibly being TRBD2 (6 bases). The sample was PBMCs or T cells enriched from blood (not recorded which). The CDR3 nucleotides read TGTGCCAGCAGCCTACACGGGAGCGGCAACCAAGAGACCCAGTACTTC. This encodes CASSLHGSGNQETQYF.